Following are 31 T cell receptor beta chains from one sample sequenced in a study of post-analysis software for immune sequencing data. Whole-study results and caveats: Four or five TRBV segments (TRBV5-6, TRBV5-1 and TRBV20-1 among them) occurred more frequently in patients than in controls.

Their cognate antigens are unknown. TCR beta cDNA libraries included unique molecular identifiers. Using its own MiXCR run on the PCR reads, TCRdb lists one record per CDR3 protein. Among fewer than 850,000 distinct CDR3 sequences listed, 25% to 30% were seen once. Sequenced material: blood. All receptors derive from a girl aged 10-17 years with multiple sclerosis.

Only a few counts were recorded for this clonotype. CDR3 DNA: TGTGCCAGCAGTGAAGGGTTCAATGAGCAGTTCTTC. This sequence encodes CASSEGFNEQFF. The chain joins TRBV2 to TRBJ2-1; D gene unclear. V lost 1 base and J 6 bases, leaving 4 bases between the germline ends. There are 12 residues in the CDR3. Germline loops: CDR1 SNHLY, CDR2 FYNNEI.

The CDR3 coding sequence is TGTGCTGGTGTCGACAGGACATCTGGGGAGACCCAGTACTTC. Translation gives CAGVDRTSGETQYF. The gene calls are TRBV12-5 and TRBJ2-5; perhaps TRBD1 as D (6 bases). Germline V gene lookup returns CDR1 LGHNT and CDR2 FRNRAP. The length of the CDR3 is 14 residues. Trimming cost V 11 bases and J 5 bases, with 21 bases left between them.

This clonotype showed up just a few times. For the CDR3, the DNA is TGCGCCAGCAGTCAAACTCCTGGGAGCTCAGATACGCAGTATTTT. Residues: CASSQTPGSSDTQYF. The V gene is TRBV4-3, the J gene TRBJ2-3; TRBD2 is a possible D gene (5 bases). The V gene's germline CDR1 is LGHNA and CDR2 YSLEER. CDR3 length equals 15 residues. Trimming shortened V by 6 bases and J by 4 bases, and 17 bases separated the two germline ends.

A note on this clonotype: Relative to the germline gene, one junction end is altered; a read error may explain this. The gene calls are TRBV18 and TRBJ2-3; D is uncertain. The CDR3 has 14 residues. Germline assignment: CDR1 KGHSH and CDR2 LQKENI. CDR3 in DNA: TGTGCCTGCTCACCGGCGACCTATGGAGATACGCAGTATTTT. It encodes CACSPATYGDTQYF. Full variable domain (remainder filled in from reference TRBV18 and TRBJ2-3): NAGVMQNPRHLVRRRGQEARLRCSPMKGHSHVYWYRQLPEEGLKFMVYLQKENIIDESGMPKERFSAEFPKEGPSILRIQQVVRGDSAAYFCACSPATYGDTQYFGPGTRLTVL.

The chain combines TRBV16 with TRBJ1-2; TRBD1 aligns across 10 bases. V lost 4 bases to trimming and J lost 7 bases; unmatched junction nucleotides: 3. Germline V CDR1 and CDR2: KGHSY, FQNENV. The length of the CDR3 is 13 residues. The CDR3: CASSPRTGGGYTF. As DNA, the CDR3 is TGTGCCAGCAGCCCCCGGACAGGGGGTGGCTACACCTTC.

This chain uses TRBV7-2 with TRBJ2-1; the match to TRBD2 covers 9 bases. V lost 5 bases and J lost 4; bases outside the gene matches: 9. The germline V gene has CDR1 SGHTA and CDR2 FQGNSA. CDR3 length: 16 residues. The CDR3 sequence is CASSRLAGGRYNEQFF. Here the CDR3 DNA reads TGTGCCAGCAGCCGCCTCGCGGGGGGGCGATACAATGAGCAGTTCTTC.

The genes are TRBV20-1 and TRBJ2-5, with 8 bases that match TRBD2. With 3 bases clipped from V and 1 base from J, the junction kept 4 bases outside the gene matches. The CDR3 loop spans 14 amino acids. Germline CDR1 and CDR2: DFQATT and SNEGSKA (reference sequence). The CDR3 DNA reads TGCAGTGCTAGGCCAGCGGGAGCCCAAGAGACCCAGTACTTC. Translating it yields CSARPAGAQETQYF.

This clonotype was detected only a few times. This chain connects TRBV29-1 to TRBJ2-3; 9 bases are a match to TRBD2. The CDR3 is made up of 15 amino acids. Germline V lookup: CDR1 SQVTM, CDR2 ANQGSEA. V lost 2 bases to trimming and J lost 1 base; unmatched junction nucleotides: 4. CDR3 in DNA: TGCAGCGTTGAACGGGGCGGGAGGGGCACAGATACGCAGTATTTT. Its protein product is CSVERGGRGTDTQYF.

This clonotype has just a few counts. The rearrangement joins TRBV7-9 to TRBJ2-3, with 7 positions matching TRBD2. V shed 5 bases and J 2 bases; nucleotides not matched to a gene: 10. In germline, CDR1 is SEHNR, CDR2 FQNEAQ (reference sequence). The CDR3 is made up of 16 amino acids. The CDR3 loop is CASSAQAGSSTDTQYF. The CDR3 coding sequence is TGTGCCAGCAGCGCTCAAGCGGGGTCATCCACAGATACGCAGTATTTT. Combining the CDR3 with reference TRBV7-9 and TRBJ2-3 gives the whole variable domain DTGVSQNPRHKITKRGQNVTFRCDPISEHNRLYWYRQTLGQGPEFLTYFQNEAQLEKSRLLSDRFSAERPKGSFSTLEIQRTEQGDSAMYLCASSAQAGSSTDTQYFGPGTRLTVL.

CDR3 in DNA: TGCAGTGCTCTAGAGCGAGCGGGGGATCAAGAGACCCAGTACTTC. It specifies CSALERAGDQETQYF. The chain links TRBV20-1 to TRBJ2-5, with 8 nucleotides matching TRBD2. The CDR3 is made up of 15 amino acids. Germline V gene sequence: CDR1 DFQATT, CDR2 SNEGSKA (reference sequence). J lost 2 bases, V lost 5 bases, and 10 bases had no gene match.

This clonotype showed up just a few times. V usage is TRBV12-3 or TRBV12-4 and J usage is TRBJ2-1, with D uncertain. The CDR3 is made up of 13 amino acids. V was trimmed by 1 base and J by 8 bases, leaving 9 bases between them. As DNA, the CDR3 is TGTGCCAGCAGTTTAGTTCTGGTTGATGAGCAGTTCTTC. It yields the protein CASSLVLVDEQFF.

The chain carries TRBV6-2 or TRBV6-3 and TRBJ1-5; TRBD1 is a possible D gene (6 bases). Trimming took off 7 bases at V and 6 bases at J, with 13 bases between the two ends. This CDR3 has 13 amino acids. Germline CDR1 MNHEY, CDR2 SVGEGT. This CDR3 is CASTKGGTQPQHF. In DNA form, the CDR3 reads TGTGCCAGCACCAAGGGGGGGACTCAGCCCCAGCATTTT.

This clonotype was detected many times. V is TRBV7-9 and J is TRBJ2-1; D gene ambiguous. Germline lookup yields CDR1 SEHNR and CDR2 FQNEAQ (reference sequence). This CDR3 has 12 residues. Between the trimmed V and J ends, which lost 3 bases and 5 bases, there was a span of 5 bases. For the CDR3, the DNA is TGTGCCAGCAGCTTGAGTGACAATGAGCAGTTCTTC. This codes for CASSLSDNEQFF.

The chain couples TRBV5-1 to TRBJ2-6, with D possibly being TRBD1 (5 bases). The CDR3 contains 17 residues. Germline lookup yields CDR1 SGHRS and CDR2 YFSETQ. V lost 0 bases and J lost 0, with 10 bases in between. The CDR3 region is CASSLAGPVSGANVLTF. CDR3 sequence (DNA): TGCGCCAGCAGCTTGGCAGGGCCCGTCTCTGGGGCCAACGTCCTGACTTTC.

The sample holds a few counts of this clonotype. This chain joins TRBV5-1 and TRBJ1-5; 8 nucleotides align to TRBD1. The germline CDR1 and CDR2 sequences are SGHRS and YFSETQ. The CDR3 loop spans 15 amino acids. The ends lost 0 bases at V and 5 bases at J; junction bases unmatched: 4. The CDR3 region is CASSLEPGGYQPQHF. CDR3 nucleotides: TGCGCCAGCAGCTTGGAGCCAGGGGGCTATCAGCCCCAGCATTTT.

J is TRBJ1-4 and V is TRBV10-3; TRBD1 matches at 10 bases. Germline assignment: CDR1 ENHRY and CDR2 SYGVKD. V shed 6 bases, J shed 8 bases, and the junction held 9 bases outside the gene matches. The length of the CDR3 is 15 residues. The DNA of the CDR3 is TGTGCCATCAGCCGTGGGGGGACAGGGGACGAAAAACTGTTTTTT. This gives the protein CAISRGGTGDEKLFF.

The rearrangement joins TRBV29-1 to TRBJ2-3, with a possible D match to TRBD2 (5 bases). V lost 7 bases and J lost 5, with 22 bases in between. CDR3 length equals 15 residues. CDR1 is SQVTM and CDR2 is ANQGSEA in the germline V gene. CDR3 sequence: CSAAGPLGLVDTQYF. The CDR3 nucleotides are TGCAGCGCCGCGGGCCCTCTGGGGTTGGTAGATACGCAGTATTTT.

This clonotype was found a few times. V usage is TRBV29-1 and J usage is TRBJ1-4; the D gene is possibly TRBD1 (6 bases). The V and J ends lost 4 bases and 8 bases respectively, with 14 bases between them. Germline assignment: CDR1 SQVTM and CDR2 ANQGSEA. This CDR3 has 13 amino acids. The CDR3 here is CSVVGQGSEKLFF. Here the CDR3 DNA reads TGCAGCGTTGTAGGCCAGGGGAGCGAAAAACTGTTTTTT.

This chain links TRBV10-3 with TRBJ2-2; 12 positions match TRBD2. CDR3 length: 17 residues. Germline V gives CDR1 ENHRY, CDR2 SYGVKD. The V and J ends lost 6 bases and 1 base, in that order; junction bases with no gene match: 6. The CDR3 reads CAIRTSGSPLNTGELFF. For the CDR3, the DNA is TGTGCCATCAGGACTAGCGGGAGTCCGCTGAACACCGGGGAGCTGTTTTTT.

In its sample, this clonotype was seen a few times. The chain carries TRBV3-1 and TRBJ1-2; 7 nucleotides align to TRBD1. With V trimmed by 0 bases and J by 5 bases, 18 bases remained unmatched. CDR1 LGHDT and CDR2 YNNKEL come from the germline V gene (reference sequence). The CDR3 is made up of 19 amino acids. CDR3 protein: CASSQDKNRGYGRGYGYTF. DNA for the CDR3: TGTGCCAGCAGCCAAGATAAGAACAGGGGTTATGGTCGAGGATATGGCTACACCTTC.

This clonotype showed up just a few times. The chain employs TRBV7-2 and TRBJ2-1; 8 bases align to TRBD1. The trim removed 5 bases at V and 8 bases at J, leaving 11 bases unmatched. The CDR3 runs 15 residues. The germline CDR1 and CDR2 sequences are SGHTA and FQGNSA. In nucleotides, the CDR3 is TGTGCCAGCAGCATGAGGACAGGGAACAGGCATGAGCAGTTCTTC. Amino acid sequence: CASSMRTGNRHEQFF. The variable domain in full, completed from reference TRBV7-2 and TRBJ2-1, reads GAGVSQSPSNKVTEKGKDVELRCDPISGHTALYWYRQSLGQGLEFLIYFQGNSAPDKSGLPSDRFSAERTGGSVSTLTIQRTQQEDSAVYLCASSMRTGNRHEQFFGPGTRLTVL.

The V and J genes are TRBV28 and TRBJ2-7; TRBD1 aligns across 9 bases. The CDR3 runs to 15 residues. V lost 5 bases, J lost 5 bases, and 10 bases stayed unmatched. Looked up from germline, CDR1 is MDHEN and CDR2 is SYDVKM. CDR3 coding DNA: TGTGCCAGCAGTGGGCTCGGGACAGGGACCCACGAGCAGTACTTC. It codes for CASSGLGTGTHEQYF.

This clonotype was counted between two and nine times. The CDR3 loop reads CASSWATSGTTDTQYF. CDR3 coding DNA: TGTGCCAGCAGTTGGGCGACTAGCGGGACAACAGATACGCAGTATTTT. This chain connects TRBV28 to TRBJ2-3; 11 bases match TRBD2. In germline, CDR1 is MDHEN, CDR2 SYDVKM. V gave up 4 bases and J gave up 3 bases; unmatched junction bases: 6. The CDR3 contains 16 residues. Using reference TRBV28 and TRBJ2-3 for the parts outside the CDR3, the full variable domain is DVKVTQSSRYLVKRTGEKVFLECVQDMDHENMFWYRQDPGLGLRLIYFSYDVKMKEKGDIPEGYSVSREKKERFSLILESASTNQTSMYLCASSWATSGTTDTQYFGPGTRLTVL.

The chain employs TRBV29-1 and TRBJ2-1, with a weak D call TRBD1 (5 bases). CDR1 is SQVTM and CDR2 is ANQGSEA in the germline V gene. V lost 7 bases to trimming and J lost 5 bases, with 12 bases between them. The CDR3 has 12 amino acids. The CDR3 region is CSAGSGNNEQFF. The CDR3 bases are TGCAGCGCCGGGTCAGGGAACAATGAGCAGTTCTTC.

The J gene is TRBJ1-2, the V gene TRBV7-2; TRBD1 agrees at 8 bases. CDR1 SGHTA and CDR2 FQGNSA come from the germline V gene. This CDR3 comprises 14 residues. Trimming at V came to 1 base and at J to 4 bases, leaving 2 bases not matched to a gene. This chain's CDR3 is CASSLGTGSYGYTF. The CDR3 DNA is TGTGCCAGCAGCTTAGGGACAGGGAGCTATGGCTACACCTTC.

The J gene is TRBJ2-3, the V gene TRBV5-5; D gene unclear. Between the trimmed V and J ends, which lost 4 bases and 1 base, there was a span of 19 bases. Germline V gene sequence: CDR1 SGHKS, CDR2 YYEKEE (reference sequence). The CDR3 extends over 17 amino acids. CDR3 residues: CASSRPGDPPGTDTQYF. CDR3 coding DNA: TGTGCCAGCAGCCGCCCCGGTGATCCGCCCGGCACAGATACGCAGTATTTT.

The chain has TRBV13 and TRBJ2-1; no clear D. Trimming stripped 3 bases from V and 13 bases from J, with 10 bases between. In germline, CDR1 is PRHDT, CDR2 FYEKMQ (reference sequence). This CDR3 contains 11 residues. CDR3 in amino acids: CASSFGRFQFF. CDR3 bases: TGTGCCAGCAGCTTTGGTCGATTTCAGTTCTTC. The full variable domain, rest sourced from reference TRBV13 and TRBJ2-1, is AAGVIQSPRHLIKEKRETATLKCYPIPRHDTVYWYQQGPGQDPQFLISFYEKMQSDKGSIPDRFSAQQFSDYHSELNMSSLELGDSALYFCASSFGRFQFFGPGTRLTVL.

The V gene is TRBV12-3 or TRBV12-4, the J gene TRBJ1-4; TRBD1 matches at 9 bases. This CDR3 spans 19 amino acids. Unmatched junction bases numbered 14, after V lost 3 bases and J lost 3 bases. The CDR3 bases are TGTGCCAGCAGTTTTCGTACGGGACAGGGAAGTGCGGCTAATGAAAAACTGTTTTTT. Protein product: CASSFRTGQGSAANEKLFF.

This clonotype was seen more than once but under ten times. The rearrangement joins TRBV7-9 to TRBJ2-2; D perhaps matches TRBD2 (5 bases). V was pared by 5 bases and J by 5 bases, with 9 bases between. Germline V gene lookup returns CDR1 SEHNR and CDR2 FQNEAQ (reference sequence). This CDR3 has 13 residues. In nucleotides, the CDR3 is TGTGCCAGCAGCCCGAGGGCTACCGGGGAGCTGTTTTTT. Protein: CASSPRATGELFF.

The chain is built from TRBV11-3 and TRBJ2-7, with D perhaps matching TRBD2 (6 bases). The V gene's germline CDR1 is SGHNT and CDR2 YENEEA. V gave up 5 bases and J gave up 3 bases, with 11 bases separating them. The CDR3 length is 13 residues. In DNA form, the CDR3 reads TGTGCCAGCAGCCGCGGGACGTACTACGAGCAGTACTTC. Protein: CASSRGTYYEQYF.

The chain recombines TRBV24-1 with TRBJ2-1, with D maybe TRBD1 (5 bases). The CDR3 totals 16 residues. Between the trimmed V and J ends, which lost 2 bases and 0 bases, there was a span of 10 bases. Germline V lookup: CDR1 KGHDR, CDR2 SFDVKD. The CDR3 is CATSDSTESSYNEQFF. The CDR3 coding sequence is TGTGCCACCAGTGATTCGACAGAAAGCTCCTACAATGAGCAGTTCTTC.